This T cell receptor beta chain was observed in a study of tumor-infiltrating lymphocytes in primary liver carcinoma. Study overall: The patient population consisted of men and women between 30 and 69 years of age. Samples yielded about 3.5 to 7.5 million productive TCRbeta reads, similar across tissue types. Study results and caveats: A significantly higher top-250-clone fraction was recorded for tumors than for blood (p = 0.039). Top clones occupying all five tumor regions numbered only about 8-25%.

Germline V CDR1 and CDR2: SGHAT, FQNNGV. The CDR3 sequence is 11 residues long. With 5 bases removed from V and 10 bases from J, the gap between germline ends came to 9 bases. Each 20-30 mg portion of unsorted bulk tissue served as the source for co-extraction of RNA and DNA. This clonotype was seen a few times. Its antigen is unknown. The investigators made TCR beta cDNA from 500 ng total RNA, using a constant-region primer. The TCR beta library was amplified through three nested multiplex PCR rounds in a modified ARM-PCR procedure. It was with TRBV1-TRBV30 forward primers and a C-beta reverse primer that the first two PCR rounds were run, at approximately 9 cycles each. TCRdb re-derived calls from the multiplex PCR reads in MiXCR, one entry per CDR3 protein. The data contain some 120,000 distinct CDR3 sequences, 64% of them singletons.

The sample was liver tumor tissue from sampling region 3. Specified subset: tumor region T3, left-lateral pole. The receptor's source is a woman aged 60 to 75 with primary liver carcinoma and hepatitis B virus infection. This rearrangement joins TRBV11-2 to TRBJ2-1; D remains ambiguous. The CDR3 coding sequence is TGTGCCAGCAGCCTCGACTGGGAGCAGTTCTTC. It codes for CASSLDWEQFF.